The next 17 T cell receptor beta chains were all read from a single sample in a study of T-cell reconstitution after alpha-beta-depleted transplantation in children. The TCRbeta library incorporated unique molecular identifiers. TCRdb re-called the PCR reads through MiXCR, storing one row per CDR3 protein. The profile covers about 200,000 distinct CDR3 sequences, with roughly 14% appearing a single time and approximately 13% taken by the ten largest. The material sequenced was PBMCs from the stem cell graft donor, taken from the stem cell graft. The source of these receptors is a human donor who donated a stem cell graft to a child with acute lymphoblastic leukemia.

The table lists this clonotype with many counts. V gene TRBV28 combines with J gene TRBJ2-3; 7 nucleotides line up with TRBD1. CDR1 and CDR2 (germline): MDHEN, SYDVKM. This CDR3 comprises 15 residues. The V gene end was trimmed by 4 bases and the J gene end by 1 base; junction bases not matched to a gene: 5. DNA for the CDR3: TGTGCCAGCAGTTCGGACCAGGGGGGCACAGATACGCAGTATTTT. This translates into CASSSDQGGTDTQYF.

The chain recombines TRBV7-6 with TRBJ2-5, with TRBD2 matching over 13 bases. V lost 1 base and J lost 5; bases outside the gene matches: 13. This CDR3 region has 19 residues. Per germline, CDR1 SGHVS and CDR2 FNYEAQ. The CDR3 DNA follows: TGTGCCAGCAGCTTAGGGTCAGGACTAGCGGGAGCCACGGACGAGACCCAGTACTTC. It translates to CASSLGSGLAGATDETQYF. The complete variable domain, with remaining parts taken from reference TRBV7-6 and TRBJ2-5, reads GAGVSQSPRYKVTKRGQDVALRCDPISGHVSLYWYRQALGQGPEFLTYFNYEAQQDKSGLPNDRFSAERPEGSISTLTIQRTEQRDSAMYRCASSLGSGLAGATDETQYFGPGTRLLVL.

The CDR3 nucleotides are TGTGCCAGCAGCCGGACTAGCGGTTTCCCCAAAAACATTCAGTACTTC. Encoded protein: CASSRTSGFPKNIQYF. V usage is TRBV7-2 and J usage is TRBJ2-4; 10 bases are shared with TRBD2. The junction had 6 bases not matched to a gene; V was cut back by 5 bases and J by 2 bases. This CDR3 is 16 amino acids long. Germline CDR1 is SGHTA and CDR2 is FQGNSA.

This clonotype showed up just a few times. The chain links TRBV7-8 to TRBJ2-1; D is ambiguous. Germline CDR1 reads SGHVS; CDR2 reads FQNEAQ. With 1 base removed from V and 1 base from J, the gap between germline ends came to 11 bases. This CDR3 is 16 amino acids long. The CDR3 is CASSLVGRRSYNEQFF. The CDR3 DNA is TGTGCCAGCAGCTTAGTAGGTAGGCGATCCTACAATGAGCAGTTCTTC.

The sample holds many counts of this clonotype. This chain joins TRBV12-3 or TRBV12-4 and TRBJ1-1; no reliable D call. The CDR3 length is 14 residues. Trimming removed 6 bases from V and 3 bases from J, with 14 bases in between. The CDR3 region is CASRDGFLDTEAFF. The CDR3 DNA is TGTGCCAGCAGGGACGGCTTTTTGGACACTGAAGCTTTCTTT.

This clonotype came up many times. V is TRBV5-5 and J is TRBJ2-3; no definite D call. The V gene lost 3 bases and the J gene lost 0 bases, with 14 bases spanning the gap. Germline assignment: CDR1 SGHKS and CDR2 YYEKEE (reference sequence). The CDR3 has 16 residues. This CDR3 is CASSSTPSESTDTQYF. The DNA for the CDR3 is TGTGCCAGCAGCTCCACCCCAAGCGAGAGCACAGATACGCAGTATTTT.

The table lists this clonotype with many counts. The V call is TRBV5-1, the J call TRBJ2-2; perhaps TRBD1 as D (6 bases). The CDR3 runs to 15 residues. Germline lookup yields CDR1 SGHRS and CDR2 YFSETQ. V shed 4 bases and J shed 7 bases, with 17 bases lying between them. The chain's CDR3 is CASSPFTGRGGELFF. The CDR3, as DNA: TGCGCCAGCAGCCCATTCACAGGGAGAGGCGGGGAGCTGTTTTTT.

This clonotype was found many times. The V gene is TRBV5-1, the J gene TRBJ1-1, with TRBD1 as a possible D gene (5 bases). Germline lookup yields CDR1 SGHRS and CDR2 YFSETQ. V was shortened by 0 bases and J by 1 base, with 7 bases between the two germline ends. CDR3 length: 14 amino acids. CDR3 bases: TGCGCCAGCAGCTTGGGGGGACCGAACACTGAAGCTTTCTTT. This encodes CASSLGGPNTEAFF. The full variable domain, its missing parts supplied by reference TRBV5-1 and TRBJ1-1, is KAGVTQTPRYLIKTRGQQVTLSCSPISGHRSVSWYQQTPGQGLQFLFEYFSETQRNKGNFPGRFSGRQFSNSRSEMNVSTLELGDSALYLCASSLGGPNTEAFFGQGTRLTVV.

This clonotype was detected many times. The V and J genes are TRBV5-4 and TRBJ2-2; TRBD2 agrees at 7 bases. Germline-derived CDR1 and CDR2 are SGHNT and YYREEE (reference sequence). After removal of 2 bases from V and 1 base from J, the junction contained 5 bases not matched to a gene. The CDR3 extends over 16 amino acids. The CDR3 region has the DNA TGTGCCAGCAGCTTTTATCCGGGAGGGAACACCGGGGAGCTGTTTTTT. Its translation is CASSFYPGGNTGELFF.

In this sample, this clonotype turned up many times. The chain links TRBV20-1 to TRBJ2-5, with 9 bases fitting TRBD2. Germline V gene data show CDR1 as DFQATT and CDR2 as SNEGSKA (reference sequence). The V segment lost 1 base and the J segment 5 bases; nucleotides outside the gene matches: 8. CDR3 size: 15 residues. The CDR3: CSARVGLAGKETQYF. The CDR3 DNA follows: TGCAGTGCTAGAGTTGGGCTAGCGGGAAAGGAGACCCAGTACTTC.

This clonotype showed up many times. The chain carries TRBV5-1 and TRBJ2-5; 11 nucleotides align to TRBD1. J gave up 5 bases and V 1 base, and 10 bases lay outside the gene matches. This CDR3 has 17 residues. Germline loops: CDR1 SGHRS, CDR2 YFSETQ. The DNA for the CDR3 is TGCGCCAGCAGCTTGAGGACAGGGGGCATCTATGGGGAGACCCAGTACTTC. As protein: CASSLRTGGIYGETQYF. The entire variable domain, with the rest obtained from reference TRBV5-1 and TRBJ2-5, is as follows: KAGVTQTPRYLIKTRGQQVTLSCSPISGHRSVSWYQQTPGQGLQFLFEYFSETQRNKGNFPGRFSGRQFSNSRSEMNVSTLELGDSALYLCASSLRTGGIYGETQYFGPGTRLLVL.

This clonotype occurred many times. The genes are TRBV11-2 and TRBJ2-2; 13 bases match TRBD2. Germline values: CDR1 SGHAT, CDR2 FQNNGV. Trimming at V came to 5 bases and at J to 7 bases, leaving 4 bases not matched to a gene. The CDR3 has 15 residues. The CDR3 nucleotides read TGTGCCAGCAGCAGGACTAGCGGGAGTTTCGGGGAGCTGTTTTTT. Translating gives CASSRTSGSFGELFF.

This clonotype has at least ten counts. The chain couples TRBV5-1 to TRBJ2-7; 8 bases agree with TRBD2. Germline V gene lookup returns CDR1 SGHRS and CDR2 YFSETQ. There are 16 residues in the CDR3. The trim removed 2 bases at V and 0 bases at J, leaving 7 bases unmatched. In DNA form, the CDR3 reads TGCGCCAGCAGCTTCTCCCCGGGACTAGACTCCTACGAGCAGTACTTC. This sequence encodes CASSFSPGLDSYEQYF. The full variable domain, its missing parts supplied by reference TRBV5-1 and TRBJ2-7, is KAGVTQTPRYLIKTRGQQVTLSCSPISGHRSVSWYQQTPGQGLQFLFEYFSETQRNKGNFPGRFSGRQFSNSRSEMNVSTLELGDSALYLCASSFSPGLDSYEQYFGPGTRLTVT.

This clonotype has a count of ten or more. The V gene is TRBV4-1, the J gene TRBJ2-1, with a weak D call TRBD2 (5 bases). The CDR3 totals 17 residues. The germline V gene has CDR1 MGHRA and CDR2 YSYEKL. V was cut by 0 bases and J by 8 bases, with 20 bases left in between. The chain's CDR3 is CASSQDFVEGVRDEQFF. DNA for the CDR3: TGCGCCAGCAGCCAAGATTTTGTCGAGGGAGTGCGGGATGAGCAGTTCTTC.

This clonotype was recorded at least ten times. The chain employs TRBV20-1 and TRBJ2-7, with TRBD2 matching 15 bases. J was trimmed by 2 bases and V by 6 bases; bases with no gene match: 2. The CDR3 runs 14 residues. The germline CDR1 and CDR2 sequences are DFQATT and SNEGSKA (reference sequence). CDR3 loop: CSARTSGRAYEQYF. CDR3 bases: TGCAGTGCCCGGACTAGCGGGAGGGCCTACGAGCAGTACTTC.

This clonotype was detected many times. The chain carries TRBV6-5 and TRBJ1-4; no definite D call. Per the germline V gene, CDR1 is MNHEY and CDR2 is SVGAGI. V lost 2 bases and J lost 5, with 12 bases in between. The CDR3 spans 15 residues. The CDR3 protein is CASSYDGPGNEKLFF. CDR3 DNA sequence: TGTGCCAGCAGTTACGACGGTCCGGGGAATGAAAAACTGTTTTTT.

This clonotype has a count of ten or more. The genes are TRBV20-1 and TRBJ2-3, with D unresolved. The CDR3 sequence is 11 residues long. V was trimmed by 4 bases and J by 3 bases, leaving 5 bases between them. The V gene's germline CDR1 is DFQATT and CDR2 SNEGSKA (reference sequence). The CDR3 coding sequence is TGCAGTGCTACCGAGACAGATACGCAGTATTTT. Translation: CSATETDTQYF.